The 27 T cell receptor beta chains presented below share a single source sample, sequenced in a study of immune heterogeneity within non-small cell lung tumors. CDR3 of TCR beta was amplified by multiplex PCR that used 32 V and 13 J primers. TCRdb ran MiXCR on the multiplex PCR reads and lists one entry per CDR3 protein. The sample consists of around 11,000 distinct CDR3 sequences, under 35% of them appearing once. Template material for each sample was 450 to 750 ng of bulk tumor genomic DNA. Primary tumors were biopsied several times each, far apart, intraoperatively. Curative surgical treatment was performed in patients who had newly diagnosed, untreated non-small cell lung cancer. Sequencing used lung tumor tissue. These receptors came from a woman in her forties or fifties with non-small cell lung cancer.

This clonotype was recorded at least ten times. The chain is built from TRBV6-1 and TRBJ2-5; D might be TRBD2 (6 bases). With 4 bases removed from V and 5 bases from J, the gap between germline ends came to 14 bases. Germline V lookup: CDR1 MNHNS, CDR2 SASEGT. The CDR3 consists of 14 residues. The chain's CDR3 is CASSARLGGETQYF. CDR3 bases: TGTGCCAGCAGTGCCCGACTAGGAGGGGAGACCCAGTACTTC.

This clonotype has only a few counts. The V call is TRBV6-1, the J call TRBJ1-5; D not certain. The V end lost 5 bases, the J end lost 2 bases, and 16 bases lay between the germline ends. The CDR3 consists of 16 residues. Germline V gives CDR1 MNHNS, CDR2 SASEGT. The CDR3 coding sequence is TGTGCCAGCAGTTACGGGCGGGTTGCAGGCAATCAGCCCCAGCATTTT. Translating it yields CASSYGRVAGNQPQHF.

This clonotype was seen only a few times. This chain connects TRBV5-5 to TRBJ2-3; no clear D gene. CDR3 length: 15 residues. V lost 5 bases and J 0 bases, leaving 13 bases between the germline ends. Germline CDR1 and CDR2: SGHKS and YYEKEE (reference sequence). As DNA, the CDR3 is TGTGCCAGCAGTGAAACCGGGTCTAGCACAGATACGCAGTATTTT. This codes for CASSETGSSTDTQYF.

This sequence joins TRBV28 and TRBJ2-7, with a tentative D call TRBD1 (6 bases). CDR3 size: 12 residues. The V end lost 10 bases, the J end lost 3 bases, and 13 bases lay between the germline ends. Germline values: CDR1 MDHEN, CDR2 SYDVKM. CDR3 coding DNA: TGTGCCACCCTTACAGGGAACTACGAGCAGTACTTC. It encodes CATLTGNYEQYF.

A few counts support this clonotype. The chain couples TRBV24-1 to TRBJ2-7, with 7 nucleotides matching TRBD1. The junction had 11 bases not matched to a gene; V was cut back by 4 bases and J by 6 bases. This CDR3 is 15 amino acids long. Germline CDR1 reads KGHDR; CDR2 reads SFDVKD. The CDR3 here is CATSDPGQESGEQYF. The DNA of the CDR3 is TGTGCCACCAGTGACCCCGGACAGGAATCGGGCGAGCAGTACTTC.

Details on this clonotype: A much larger clone is a single base away; this may be a read error. The CDR3 is CDSSQLARGVGYTF. The CDR3 DNA reads TGCGACAGCAGCCAATTGGCCAGGGGAGTTGGCTACACCTTC. The rearrangement links TRBV4-1 to TRBJ1-2; D might be TRBD1 (6 bases). This CDR3 has 14 amino acids. Germline assignment: CDR1 MGHRA and CDR2 YSYEKL.

V and J are TRBV20-1 and TRBJ2-7; D unclear. The germline CDR1 and CDR2 sequences are DFQATT and SNEGSKA (reference sequence). Trimming stripped 3 bases from V and 3 bases from J, with 12 bases between. CDR3 length equals 13 residues. The CDR3 sequence: CSARGSPLYEQYF. The CDR3 DNA reads as TGCAGTGCTAGGGGGTCTCCCCTCTACGAGCAGTACTTC.

This clonotype was counted at least ten times. For the CDR3, the DNA is TGTGCCAGCGGCCGGGGCCGGGGCACTGAAGCTTTCTTT. Amino acids: CASGRGRGTEAFF. This chain uses TRBV2 with TRBJ1-1; D might be TRBD1 (5 bases). The CDR3 length is 13 residues. The germline V and J ends were trimmed by 8 bases and 4 bases, with 14 bases remaining between them. Germline CDR1 SNHLY, CDR2 FYNNEI.

The V and J genes are TRBV6-1 and TRBJ1-2; no clear D. This CDR3 spans 15 amino acids. In germline, CDR1 is MNHNS, CDR2 SASEGT. V was pared by 6 bases and J by 4 bases, with 18 bases between. The CDR3 reads CASRLTETIGYGYTF. Written as DNA, the CDR3 is TGTGCCAGCAGGCTGACGGAGACCATTGGCTATGGCTACACCTTC.

Ten or more counts support this clonotype. The chain uses TRBV6-1 and TRBJ2-2; perhaps D is TRBD1 or TRBD2 (5 bases each). Germline assignment: CDR1 MNHNS and CDR2 SASEGT. V lost 6 bases and J lost 4, with 18 bases in between. This CDR3 has 16 amino acids. The CDR3 nucleotides are TGTGCCAGCAGACGGGACCCCGGGGTTGGCACCGGGGAGCTGTTTTTT. Its translation: CASRRDPGVGTGELFF.

This clonotype was recorded only once. The J gene is TRBJ2-1, the V gene TRBV6-2 or TRBV6-3; 7 bases match TRBD1. V lost 4 bases and J lost 9; bases outside the gene matches: 6. The CDR3 extends over 13 amino acids. Germline CDR1 MNHEY, CDR2 SVGEGT. The DNA for the CDR3 is TGTGCCAGCAGTTTCAGACAGGGATTTGAGCAGTTCTTC. Translation: CASSFRQGFEQFF.

The V call is TRBV6-6, the J call TRBJ2-1; D gene uncertain. The CDR3 has 12 residues. The germline V gene encodes CDR1 MNHNY and CDR2 SVGAGI (reference sequence). Trimming took off 0 bases at V and 9 bases at J, with 6 bases between the two ends. The CDR3: CASSYSPFEQFF. The CDR3 nucleotides are TGTGCCAGCAGTTACTCCCCTTTTGAGCAGTTCTTC.

This clonotype has at least ten counts. As DNA, the CDR3 is TGTGCCAGCAGCCGCCCGGGAGCGGGAGTTTACGAGCAGTACTTC. As protein: CASSRPGAGVYEQYF. J is TRBJ2-7 and V is TRBV6-1; 8 bases align to TRBD2. This CDR3 has 15 residues. J was trimmed by 4 bases and V by 6 bases; bases with no gene match: 11. Germline lookup yields CDR1 MNHNS and CDR2 SASEGT.

In its sample, this clonotype is medium-sized. The chain has TRBV6-1 and TRBJ1-6; D uncertain. The V end lost 1 base, the J end lost 7 bases, and 14 bases lay between the germline ends. Germline-derived CDR1 and CDR2 are MNHNS and SASEGT. This CDR3 spans 16 amino acids. The CDR3 nucleotides are TGTGCCAGCAGTGAAGACTTGTGGAGAGAGAATTCACCCCTCCACTTT. It codes for CASSEDLWRENSPLHF.

The chain has TRBV9 and TRBJ2-3; no firm D call. This CDR3 is 13 amino acids long. Germline V gene sequence: CDR1 SGDLS, CDR2 YYNGEE. The V gene lost 2 bases and the J gene lost 0 bases, with 4 bases spanning the gap. The CDR3 nucleotides read TGTGCCAGCAGCGTTAGGAGCACAGATACGCAGTATTTT. As protein: CASSVRSTDTQYF.

The CDR3 is CASKRDGSYEQYF. The CDR3 bases are TGTGCCAGCAAACGGGACGGCTCCTACGAGCAGTACTTC. V gene TRBV6-1 combines with J gene TRBJ2-7; D may match TRBD1 or TRBD2 (5 bases each). The length of the CDR3 is 13 residues. Germline CDR1 and CDR2: MNHNS and SASEGT. V was pared by 7 bases and J by 0 bases, with 10 bases between.

Ten or more counts support this clonotype. V gene TRBV2 combines with J gene TRBJ2-1; D is uncertain. The CDR3 contains 15 residues. In germline, CDR1 is SNHLY, CDR2 FYNNEI. Trimming pared 3 bases from V and 2 bases from J, leaving 11 bases between. The CDR3 is CASSDAIFTYNEQFF. The DNA of the CDR3 is TGTGCCAGCAGTGATGCGATCTTCACCTACAATGAGCAGTTCTTC.

The genes are TRBV19 and TRBJ2-1; possibly TRBD1 for D (5 bases). V was shortened by 1 base and J by 5 bases, with 6 bases between the two germline ends. Germline CDR1 is LNHDA and CDR2 is SQIVND (reference sequence). The length of the CDR3 is 13 residues. CDR3 region: CASSIGRDNEQFF. The CDR3 nucleotides are TGTGCCAGTAGTATAGGCAGGGACAATGAGCAGTTCTTC.

Of note for this clonotype: One end of the junction does not line up with germline, which may come from a read error. CDR3 sequence reads: CATSLQDNPGTEAFF. The CDR3 nucleotides are TGTGCCACCAGCTTACAGGACAACCCGGGGACTGAAGCTTTCTTT. The chain combines TRBV7-9 with TRBJ1-1, with D perhaps matching TRBD1 (5 bases). The CDR3 runs 15 residues. Per germline, CDR1 SEHNR and CDR2 FQNEAQ (reference sequence).

The rearrangement links TRBV18 to TRBJ1-4; 7 nucleotides align to TRBD1. The trim removed 4 bases at V and 7 bases at J, leaving 6 bases unmatched. Germline V gene lookup returns CDR1 KGHSH and CDR2 LQKENI. The CDR3 loop spans 14 amino acids. DNA for the CDR3: TGTGCCAGCTCACAAAGAGACAGGGCTGAAAAACTGTTTTTT. It specifies CASSQRDRAEKLFF.

This clonotype came up a few times. The gene calls are TRBV18 and TRBJ2-3; possible D gene TRBD2, 6 bases. Germline V gene data show CDR1 as KGHSH and CDR2 as LQKENI. The CDR3 is 15 residues long. V was cut by 2 bases and J by 9 bases, with 18 bases left in between. The CDR3 sequence is CASSPASDYPVTQYF. CDR3 sequence (DNA): TGTGCCAGCTCACCAGCTAGCGACTACCCAGTGACGCAGTATTTT.

This clonotype is labeled as medium-sized. The V and J genes are TRBV20-1 and TRBJ2-7; D may be TRBD1 (6 bases). Germline V gene sequence: CDR1 DFQATT, CDR2 SNEGSKA (reference sequence). The V gene lost 7 bases and the J gene lost 1 base, with 11 bases spanning the gap. The CDR3 runs 12 residues. CDR3 protein: CSGTGRSYEQYF. CDR3 DNA sequence: TGCAGTGGAACAGGGAGATCCTACGAGCAGTACTTC.

This clonotype is termed medium-sized (0.01 to 0.1%). The V gene is TRBV2, the J gene TRBJ1-5; no clear D gene. The germline gives CDR1 SNHLY, CDR2 FYNNEI. The CDR3 spans 13 residues. The V gene lost 1 base and the J gene lost 4 bases, with 5 bases spanning the gap. CDR3 in amino acids: CASSEDRNQPQHF. The CDR3 DNA reads TGTGCCAGCAGTGAAGACAGAAATCAGCCCCAGCATTTT.

CDR3 sequence reads: CASSRGTRLEEQYF. CDR3 nucleotides: TGTGCCAGCAGCCGAGGGACGCGTCTCGAGGAGCAGTACTTC. The rearrangement joins TRBV6-1 to TRBJ2-7; D possibly matches TRBD1 or TRBD2 (5 bases each). V was cut by 6 bases and J by 7 bases, with 19 bases left in between. CDR1 and CDR2 (germline): MNHNS, SASEGT. The CDR3 contains 14 residues.

This clonotype is deemed medium-sized (0.01 to 0.1%). This chain uses TRBV6-1 with TRBJ2-3, with TRBD2 matching over 12 bases. The germline CDR1 and CDR2 sequences are MNHNS and SASEGT. V lost 5 bases, J lost 2 bases, and 8 bases stayed unmatched. This CDR3 has 17 residues. CDR3 loop: CASSSTPSGRDTDTQYF. The CDR3 bases are TGTGCCAGCAGTTCCACCCCTAGCGGGAGGGACACAGATACGCAGTATTTT.

This clonotype rates as medium-sized. This sequence joins TRBV11-2 and TRBJ2-2, with 7 bases aligning to TRBD2. V trimming: 1 base; J trimming: 5 bases; junction bases outside the gene matches: 4. This CDR3 is built from 15 residues. Germline CDR1 and CDR2: SGHAT and FQNNGV. CDR3 bases: TGTGCCAGCAGCTTAGTCCTCGGGGGGACCGGGGAGCTGTTTTTT. This translates into CASSLVLGGTGELFF. Complete variable domain (other parts from reference TRBV11-2 and TRBJ2-2): EAGVAQSPRYKIIEKRQSVAFWCNPISGHATLYWYQQILGQGPKLLIQFQNNGVVDDSQLPKDRFSAERLKGVDSTLKIQPAKLEDSAVYLCASSLVLGGTGELFFGEGSRLTVL.

On this clonotype: At one end the junction does not follow the germline gene, possibly because of a read error. This chain connects TRBV6-7 to TRBJ2-4; D is unresolved. TRBV6-7 is known as an ORF, though its function is uncertain. This CDR3 has 11 amino acids. CDR3 in amino acids: CASSQGRTRDF. The CDR3 DNA reads TGTGCCAGCAGCCAAGGACGGACGCGAGACTTC.